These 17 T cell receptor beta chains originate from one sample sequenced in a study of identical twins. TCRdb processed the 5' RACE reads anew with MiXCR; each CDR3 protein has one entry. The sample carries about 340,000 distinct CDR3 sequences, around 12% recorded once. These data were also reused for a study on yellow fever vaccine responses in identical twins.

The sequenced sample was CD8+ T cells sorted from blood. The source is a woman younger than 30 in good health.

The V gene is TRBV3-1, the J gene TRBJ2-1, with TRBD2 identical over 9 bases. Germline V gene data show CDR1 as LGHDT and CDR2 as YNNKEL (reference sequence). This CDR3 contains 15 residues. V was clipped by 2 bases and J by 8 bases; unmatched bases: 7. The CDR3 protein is CASSQRREGLHEQFF. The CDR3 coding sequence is TGTGCCAGCAGCCAACGGCGGGAGGGCCTTCATGAGCAGTTCTTC.

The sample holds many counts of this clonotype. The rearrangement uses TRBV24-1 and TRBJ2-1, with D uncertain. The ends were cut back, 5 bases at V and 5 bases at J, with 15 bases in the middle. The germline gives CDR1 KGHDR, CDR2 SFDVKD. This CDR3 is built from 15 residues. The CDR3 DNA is TGTGCCACCAGTGGCTCCCTGGGAATCCACAATGAGCAGTTCTTC. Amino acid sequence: CATSGSLGIHNEQFF.

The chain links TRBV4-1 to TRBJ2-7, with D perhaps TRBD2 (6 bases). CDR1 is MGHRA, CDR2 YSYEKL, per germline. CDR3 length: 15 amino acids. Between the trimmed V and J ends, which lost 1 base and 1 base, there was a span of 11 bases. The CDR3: CASSQVRGGSYEQYV. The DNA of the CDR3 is TGCGCCAGCAGCCAAGTCCGGGGAGGTTCCTACGAGCAGTACGTC.

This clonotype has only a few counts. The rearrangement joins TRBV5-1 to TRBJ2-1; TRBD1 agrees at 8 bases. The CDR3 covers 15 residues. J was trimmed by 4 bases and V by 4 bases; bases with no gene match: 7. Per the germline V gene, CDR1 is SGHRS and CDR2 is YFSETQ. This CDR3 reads CASSIDRGWYNEQFF. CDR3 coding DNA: TGCGCCAGCAGCATCGACAGGGGATGGTACAATGAGCAGTTCTTC.

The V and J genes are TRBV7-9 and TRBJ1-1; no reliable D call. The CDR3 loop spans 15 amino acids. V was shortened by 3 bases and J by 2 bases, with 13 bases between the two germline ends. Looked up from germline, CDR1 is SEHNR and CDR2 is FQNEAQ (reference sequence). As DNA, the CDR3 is TGTGCCAGCAGCTTCCCGGAGGAGGGTAACACTGAAGCTTTCTTT. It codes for CASSFPEEGNTEAFF.

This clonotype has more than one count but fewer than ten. Here the CDR3 DNA reads TGCAGTGCCCGACCAGAGGGAGAAAGTTCACCCCTCCACTTT. It yields the protein CSARPEGESSPLHF. V and J are TRBV20-1 and TRBJ1-6; D ambiguous. This CDR3 has 14 residues. V lost 6 bases and J lost 9, with 18 bases in between. Germline V gives CDR1 DFQATT, CDR2 SNEGSKA (reference sequence).

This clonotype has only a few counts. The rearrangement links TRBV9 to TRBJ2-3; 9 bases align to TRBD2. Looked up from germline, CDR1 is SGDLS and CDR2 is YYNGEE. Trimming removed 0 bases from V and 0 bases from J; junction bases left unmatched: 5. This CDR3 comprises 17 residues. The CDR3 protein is CASSVEGSGSSTDTQYF. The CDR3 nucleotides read TGTGCCAGCAGCGTAGAGGGTAGCGGGAGTAGCACAGATACGCAGTATTTT.

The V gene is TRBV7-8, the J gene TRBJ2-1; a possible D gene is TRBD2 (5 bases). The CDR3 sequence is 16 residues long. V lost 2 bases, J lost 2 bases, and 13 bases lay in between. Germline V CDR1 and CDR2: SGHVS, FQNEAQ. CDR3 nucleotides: TGTGCCAGCAGCTTACGCGGGTCGGACGCCTACAATGAGCAGTTCTTC. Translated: CASSLRGSDAYNEQFF.

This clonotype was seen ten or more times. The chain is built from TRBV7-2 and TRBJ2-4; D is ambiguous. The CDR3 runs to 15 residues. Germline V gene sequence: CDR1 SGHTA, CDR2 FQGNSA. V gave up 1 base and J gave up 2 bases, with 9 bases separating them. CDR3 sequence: CASSLGVGPKNIQYF. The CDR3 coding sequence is TGTGCCAGCAGCTTAGGAGTTGGGCCCAAAAACATTCAGTACTTC.

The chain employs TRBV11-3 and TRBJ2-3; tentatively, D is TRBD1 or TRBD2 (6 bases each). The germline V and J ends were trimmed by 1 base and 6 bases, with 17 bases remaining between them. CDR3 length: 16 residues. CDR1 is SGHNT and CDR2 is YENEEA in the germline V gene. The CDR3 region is CASSLAQGGSPDTQYF. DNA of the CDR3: TGTGCCAGCAGCTTAGCTCAAGGGGGGAGCCCCGATACGCAGTATTTT.

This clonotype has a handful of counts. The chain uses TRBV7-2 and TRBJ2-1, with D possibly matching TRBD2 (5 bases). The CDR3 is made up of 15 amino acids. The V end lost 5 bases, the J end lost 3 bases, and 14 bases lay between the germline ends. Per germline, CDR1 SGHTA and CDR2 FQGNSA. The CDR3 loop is CASSLPIGNYNEQFF. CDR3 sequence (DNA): TGTGCCAGCAGCCTACCGATCGGGAACTACAATGAGCAGTTCTTC.

Here the CDR3 DNA reads TGCAGTGCCTCCAAGCGTGAGCAGTTCTTC. This sequence encodes CSASKREQFF. This sequence joins TRBV20-1 and TRBJ2-1; D not certain. The germline V and J ends were trimmed by 6 bases and 9 bases, with 9 bases remaining between them. The CDR3 is 10 amino acids. Germline loops: CDR1 DFQATT, CDR2 SNEGSKA (reference sequence).

CDR3 nucleotides: TGTGCCAGCAGCCAAGAATCCGCCCGGGCCTACGAGCAGTACTTC. This sequence encodes CASSQESARAYEQYF. The chain employs TRBV3-1 and TRBJ2-7; D is unclear. CDR1 and CDR2 from the germline V gene are LGHDT and YNNKEL (reference sequence). The CDR3 totals 15 residues. V shed 0 bases and J shed 2 bases, with 11 bases lying between them.

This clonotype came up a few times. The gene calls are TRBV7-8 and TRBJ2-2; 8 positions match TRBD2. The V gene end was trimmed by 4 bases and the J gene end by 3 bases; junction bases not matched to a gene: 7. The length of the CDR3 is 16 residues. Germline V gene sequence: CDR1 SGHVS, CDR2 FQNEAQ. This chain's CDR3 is CASSWAAGAYTGELFF. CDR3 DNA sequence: TGTGCCAGCAGCTGGGCAGCGGGGGCCTACACCGGGGAGCTGTTTTTT.

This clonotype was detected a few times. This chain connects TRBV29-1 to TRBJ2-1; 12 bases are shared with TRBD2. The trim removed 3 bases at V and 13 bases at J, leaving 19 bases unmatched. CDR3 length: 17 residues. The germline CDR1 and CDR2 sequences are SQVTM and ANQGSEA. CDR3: CSVEGYAGQRTSGTQFF. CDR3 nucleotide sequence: TGCAGCGTTGAGGGATATGCGGGACAGCGGACTAGCGGGACTCAGTTCTTC.

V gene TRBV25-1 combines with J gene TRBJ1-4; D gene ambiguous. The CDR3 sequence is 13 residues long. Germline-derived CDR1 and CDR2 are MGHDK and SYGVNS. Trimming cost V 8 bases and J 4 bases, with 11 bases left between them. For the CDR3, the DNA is TGTGCCAGCGGTCGGGTTGGTAATGAAAAACTGTTTTTT. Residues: CASGRVGNEKLFF.

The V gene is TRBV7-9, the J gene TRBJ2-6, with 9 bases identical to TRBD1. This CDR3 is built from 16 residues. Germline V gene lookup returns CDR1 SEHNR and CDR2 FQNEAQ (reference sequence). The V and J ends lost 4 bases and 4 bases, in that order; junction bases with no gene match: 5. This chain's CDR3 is CASSSGQGTGANVLTF. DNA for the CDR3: TGTGCCAGCAGCTCAGGACAGGGGACGGGGGCCAACGTCCTGACTTTC.